This T cell receptor beta chain was identified in a study of stem cell transplantation in POMP-related autoinflammatory disease. The table came from immunoSEQ multiplex PCR; TCRdb's copy has only in-frame clones and leaves some out. The sample includes 25,000 to 30,000 clones, 75% to 85% seen only once; the top ten take over 2.5%. The germline V gene has CDR1 SGHRS and CDR2 YFSETQ. V lost 0 bases to trimming and J lost 4 bases; unmatched junction nucleotides: 3. This CDR3 spans 15 amino acids. The rearrangement uses TRBV5-1 and TRBJ2-2, with 7 positions matching TRBD2. The sample was CD4+ T cells from PBMCs, taken before stem cell transplantation. This sequence originates from a human donor with POMP-related autoinflammation and immune dysregulation (PRAID). The CDR3 DNA reads TGCGCCAGCAGCTTGGGACTAGCCCCCACCGGGGAGCTGTTTTTT. Encoded protein: CASSLGLAPTGELFF.